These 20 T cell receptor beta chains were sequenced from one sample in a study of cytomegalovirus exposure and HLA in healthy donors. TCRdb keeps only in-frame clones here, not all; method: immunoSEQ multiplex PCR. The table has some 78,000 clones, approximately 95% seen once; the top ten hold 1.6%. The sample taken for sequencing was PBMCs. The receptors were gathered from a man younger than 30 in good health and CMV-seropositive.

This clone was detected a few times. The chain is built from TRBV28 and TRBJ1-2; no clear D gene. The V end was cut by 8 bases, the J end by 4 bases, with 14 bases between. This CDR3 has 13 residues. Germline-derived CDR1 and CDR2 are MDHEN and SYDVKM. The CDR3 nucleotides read TGTGCCAGCCTAGACGTATTAAGCTATGGCTACACCTTC. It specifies CASLDVLSYGYTF.

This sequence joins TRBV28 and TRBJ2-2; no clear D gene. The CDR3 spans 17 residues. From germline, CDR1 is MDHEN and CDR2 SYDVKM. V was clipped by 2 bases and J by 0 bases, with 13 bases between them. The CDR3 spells CASSLASWYPNTGELFF. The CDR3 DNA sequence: TGTGCCAGCAGTTTAGCGTCTTGGTACCCGAACACCGGGGAGCTGTTTTTT.

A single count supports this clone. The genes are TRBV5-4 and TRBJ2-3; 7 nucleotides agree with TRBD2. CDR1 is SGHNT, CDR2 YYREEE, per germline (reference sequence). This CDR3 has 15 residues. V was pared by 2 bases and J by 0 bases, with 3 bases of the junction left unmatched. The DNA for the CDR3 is TGTGCCAGCAGCTTCGGGGGGACGAGCACAGATACGCAGTATTTT. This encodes CASSFGGTSTDTQYF. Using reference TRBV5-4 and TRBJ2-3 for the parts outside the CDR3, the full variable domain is ETGVTQSPTHLIKTRGQQVTLRCSSQSGHNTVSWYQQALGQGPQFIFQYYREEENGRGNFPPRFSGLQFPNYSSELNVNALELDDSALYLCASSFGGTSTDTQYFGPGTRLTVL.

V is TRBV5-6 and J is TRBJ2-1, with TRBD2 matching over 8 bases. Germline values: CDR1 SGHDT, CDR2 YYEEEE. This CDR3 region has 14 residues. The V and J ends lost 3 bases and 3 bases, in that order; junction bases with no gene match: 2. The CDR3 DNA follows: TGTGCCAGCAGCTCGGGACTAGTCTACAATGAGCAGTTCTTC. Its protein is CASSSGLVYNEQFF.

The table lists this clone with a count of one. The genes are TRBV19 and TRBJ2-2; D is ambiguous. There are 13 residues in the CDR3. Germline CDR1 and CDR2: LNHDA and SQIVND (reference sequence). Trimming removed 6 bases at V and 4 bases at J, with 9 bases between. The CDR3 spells CASRQERTGELFF. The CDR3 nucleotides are TGTGCCAGTAGACAAGAGCGCACCGGGGAGCTGTTTTTT.

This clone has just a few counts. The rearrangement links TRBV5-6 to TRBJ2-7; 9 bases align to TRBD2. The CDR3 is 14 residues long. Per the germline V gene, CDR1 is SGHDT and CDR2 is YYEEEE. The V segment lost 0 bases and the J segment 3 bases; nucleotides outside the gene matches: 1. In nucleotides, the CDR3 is TGTGCCAGCAGCTTGGGACTAGCGGTCTACGAGCAGTACTTC. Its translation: CASSLGLAVYEQYF.

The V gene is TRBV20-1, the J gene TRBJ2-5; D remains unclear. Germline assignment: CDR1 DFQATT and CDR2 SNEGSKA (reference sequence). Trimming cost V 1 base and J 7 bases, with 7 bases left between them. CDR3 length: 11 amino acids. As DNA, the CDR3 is TGCAGTGCTAGAGGAACGGGGACCCAGTACTTC. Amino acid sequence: CSARGTGTQYF.

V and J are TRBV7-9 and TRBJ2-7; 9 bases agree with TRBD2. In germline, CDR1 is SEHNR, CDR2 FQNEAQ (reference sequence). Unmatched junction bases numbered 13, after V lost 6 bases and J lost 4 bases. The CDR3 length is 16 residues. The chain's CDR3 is CASRRAGGQGKYEQYF. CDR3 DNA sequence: TGTGCCAGCAGGCGAGCGGGGGGCCAGGGAAAATACGAGCAGTACTTC.

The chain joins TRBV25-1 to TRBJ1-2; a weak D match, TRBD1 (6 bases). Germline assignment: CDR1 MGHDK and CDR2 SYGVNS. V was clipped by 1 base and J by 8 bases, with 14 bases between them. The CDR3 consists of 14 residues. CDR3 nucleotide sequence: TGTGCCAGCAGTGAATTTTTGGGGGCAGGAGGCTACACCTTC. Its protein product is CASSEFLGAGGYTF.

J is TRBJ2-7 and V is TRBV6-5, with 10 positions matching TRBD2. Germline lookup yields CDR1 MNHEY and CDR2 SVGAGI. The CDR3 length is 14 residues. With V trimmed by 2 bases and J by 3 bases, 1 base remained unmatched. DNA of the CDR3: TGTGCCAGCAGTTACGGACTAGCGGACTACGAGCAGTACTTC. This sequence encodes CASSYGLADYEQYF.

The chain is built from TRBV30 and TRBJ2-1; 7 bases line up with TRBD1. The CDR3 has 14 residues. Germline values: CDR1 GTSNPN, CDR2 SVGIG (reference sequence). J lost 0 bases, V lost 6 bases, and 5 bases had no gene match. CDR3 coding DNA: TGTGCCTGCCGGGACAGCTACTCCTACAATGAGCAGTTCTTC. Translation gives CACRDSYSYNEQFF.

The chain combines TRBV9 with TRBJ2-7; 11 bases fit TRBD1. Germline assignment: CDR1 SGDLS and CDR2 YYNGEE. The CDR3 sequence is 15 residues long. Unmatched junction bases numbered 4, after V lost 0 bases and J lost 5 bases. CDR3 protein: CASSVEGQGADEQYF. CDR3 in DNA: TGTGCCAGCAGCGTAGAAGGACAGGGGGCCGACGAGCAGTACTTC.

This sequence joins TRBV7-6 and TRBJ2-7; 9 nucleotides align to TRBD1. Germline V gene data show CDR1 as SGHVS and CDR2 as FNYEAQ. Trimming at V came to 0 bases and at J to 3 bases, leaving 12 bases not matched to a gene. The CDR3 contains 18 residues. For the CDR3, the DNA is TGTGCCAGCAGCTTAGCGCTGGGTAGTACAGGGGGCCTCTACGAGCAGTACTTC. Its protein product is CASSLALGSTGGLYEQYF.

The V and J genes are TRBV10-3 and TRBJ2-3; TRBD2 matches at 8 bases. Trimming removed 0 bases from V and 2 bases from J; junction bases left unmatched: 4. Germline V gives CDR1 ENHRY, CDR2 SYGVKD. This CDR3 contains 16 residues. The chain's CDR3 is CAISESSSGDTDTQYF. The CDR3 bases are TGTGCCATCAGTGAGTCCAGTAGCGGGGACACAGATACGCAGTATTTT.

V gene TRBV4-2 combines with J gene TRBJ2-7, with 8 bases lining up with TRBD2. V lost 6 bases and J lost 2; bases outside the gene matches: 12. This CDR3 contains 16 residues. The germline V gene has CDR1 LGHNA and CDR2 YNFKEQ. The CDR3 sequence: CASRRSAGVNPYEQYF. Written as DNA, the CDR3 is TGTGCCAGCAGACGGTCAGCGGGAGTGAACCCCTACGAGCAGTACTTC.

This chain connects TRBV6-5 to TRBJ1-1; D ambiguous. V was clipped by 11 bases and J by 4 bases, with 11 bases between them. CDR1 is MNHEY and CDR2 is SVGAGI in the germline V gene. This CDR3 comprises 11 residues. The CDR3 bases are TGTGCCCGGAGGGTAGGCACTGAAGCTTTCTTT. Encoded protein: CARRVGTEAFF.

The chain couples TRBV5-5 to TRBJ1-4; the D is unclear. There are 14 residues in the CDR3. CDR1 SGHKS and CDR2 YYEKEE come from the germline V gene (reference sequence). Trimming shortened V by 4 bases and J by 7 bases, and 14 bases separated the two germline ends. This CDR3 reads CASSAAPRGEKLFF. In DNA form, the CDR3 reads TGTGCCAGCAGCGCAGCCCCGAGAGGTGAAAAACTGTTTTTT.

CDR3 coding DNA: TGTGCCAGCAGTAGGACTAGCGGATTCACAGATACGCAGTATTTT. Amino acid sequence: CASSRTSGFTDTQYF. This chain links TRBV2 with TRBJ2-3, with TRBD2 matching 10 bases. V lost 5 bases to trimming and J lost 2 bases; unmatched junction nucleotides: 4. CDR1 is SNHLY and CDR2 is FYNNEI in the germline V gene. The CDR3 spans 15 residues.

This CDR3 reads CASSGGLSVNTEAFF. The CDR3, as DNA: TGCGCCAGCAGTGGGGGCCTCAGTGTGAACACTGAAGCTTTCTTT. The rearrangement links TRBV10-2 to TRBJ1-1, with D perhaps TRBD1 (5 bases). The CDR3 has 15 residues. Germline loops: CDR1 WSHSY, CDR2 SAAADI. Trimming stripped 4 bases from V and 0 bases from J, with 12 bases between.

CDR3 nucleotides: TGCGCCAGCAGCCGGGCGGGACCGGGACTAGCGGCTCAAGAGACCCAGTACTTC. It codes for CASSRAGPGLAAQETQYF. This chain links TRBV4-1 with TRBJ2-5, with 11 positions matching TRBD2. The CDR3 has 18 amino acids. Germline CDR1 MGHRA, CDR2 YSYEKL. The V and J ends lost 4 bases and 2 bases, in that order; junction bases with no gene match: 12.